Included here is one T cell receptor (beta chain) sequence, with context. Its antigen is undetermined. This entry comes from a study of radiotherapy plus CTLA-4 blockade in lung cancer. About the research overall: An objective response was seen in about a sixth of patients, and disease control in around 33%.

Treatment of patients with chemo-refractory metastatic non-small-cell lung cancer consisted of focal radiation plus CTLA-4 blockade with ipilimumab. The table came from immunoSEQ multiplex PCR; TCRdb's copy has only in-frame clones and leaves some out. The data show 30,000 to 50,000 clones, with just under 80% seen just once and less than 25% held by the top ten. The CDR3 is 13 amino acids. Germline V gene data show CDR1 as WSHSY and CDR2 as SAAADI. J gave up 3 bases and V 6 bases, and 4 bases lay outside the gene matches. Study-level points and caveats: Early blood T cell clone changes and increased post-radiation serum interferon-beta were reportedly the strongest response predictors. Tumor-derived TCR clones expanded in blood after radiotherapy plus ipilimumab.

This receptor was identified in a human donor with non-small cell lung cancer that progressed on radiotherapy plus ipilimumab. This sequence joins TRBV10-2 and TRBJ1-1, with 7 bases matching TRBD1. The specimen was peripheral blood, collected from a patient treated with radiotherapy plus ipilimumab. The CDR3 is CASRPQGDTEAFF. CDR3 sequence (DNA): TGCGCCAGCAGGCCGCAGGGGGACACTGAAGCTTTCTTT.